The 4 T cell receptor beta chains below all came from one sample that was sequenced in a study of blood T cells in healthy people across ages. A second PCR of roughly 7 to 11 cycles used a sample-barcoded 5' primer and a J-beta primer mix. TCRdb reprocessed the 5' RACE reads with MiXCR, giving one entry per CDR3 protein. In the table there are 550,000 to 600,000 distinct CDR3 sequences, around 50% of which are singletons. The material sequenced was blood. These receptors all come from an elderly man in good health.

The rearrangement joins TRBV14 to TRBJ2-7, with no clear D. Germline values: CDR1 SGHDN, CDR2 FVKESK. The CDR3 has 16 amino acids. V lost 0 bases and J lost 2, with 14 bases in between. The CDR3 protein is CASSQDAYWEPYEQYF. The CDR3, as DNA: TGTGCCAGCAGCCAAGATGCGTACTGGGAACCCTACGAGCAGTACTTC.

The J gene is TRBJ2-7, the V gene TRBV7-2; D is possibly TRBD1 (6 bases). This CDR3 comprises 14 residues. Germline CDR1 and CDR2: SGHTA and FQGNSA. The V gene lost 4 bases and the J gene lost 4 bases, with 14 bases spanning the gap. The CDR3 reads CASSSGVQQYEQYF. CDR3 DNA: TGTGCCAGCAGCTCAGGGGTGCAGCAGTACGAGCAGTACTTC.

The rearrangement links TRBV5-6 to TRBJ2-3, with 8 bases matching TRBD2. This CDR3 has 14 residues. Germline assignment: CDR1 SGHDT and CDR2 YYEEEE. Trimming removed 3 bases from V and 5 bases from J; junction bases left unmatched: 5. Written as DNA, the CDR3 is TGTGCCAGCAGCTCAACCCGGGGGGGAGATACGCAGTATTTT. Its translation is CASSSTRGGDTQYF.

A few counts support this clonotype. The chain combines TRBV4-3 with TRBJ2-1; 7 bases align to TRBD1. Per germline, CDR1 LGHNA and CDR2 YSLEER. The junction had 7 bases not matched to a gene; V was cut back by 4 bases and J by 7 bases. The CDR3 is 14 residues long. CDR3 amino acids: CASSLRQGPNEQFF. CDR3 DNA: TGCGCCAGCAGCCTCCGACAGGGACCGAATGAGCAGTTCTTC.